This T cell receptor (beta chain) was retrieved from a study of human T cells and chemical hapten exposure. Overall study: 2% DPC was applied to about 2 cm by about 2 cm of upper inner arm skin for sensitization. Per-sample TCR yield variation was attributed mainly to small pooled library volume differences.

The sample holds many counts of this clonotype. This CDR3 region has 15 residues. The germline gives CDR1 SGDLS, CDR2 YYNGEE. Trimming at V came to 3 bases and at J to 9 bases, leaving 12 bases not matched to a gene. Time point indicated: pre-sensitization, week 0. Treatment of the sample: therapeutic diphenylcyclopropenone sensitization with weekly scalp DPC. Per the authors' pipeline: Counts of TCRs in each sample centred on a median of roughly 89,000 and extended from roughly 23,000 to 700,000. Using its own MiXCR run on the RACE reads, TCRdb lists one record per CDR3 protein. TCRdb's processing, not the study's, gives the V and J calls here. The table shows about 120,000 distinct CDR3 sequences, with approximately 15% occurring only once.

V usage is TRBV9 and J usage is TRBJ2-1; 7 bases are a match to TRBD2. The sample in question was whole blood, obtained in connection with sensitization to the hapten diphenylcyclopropenone (DPC). The sequence was obtained from a young woman with alopecia areata. Some clones in this sample may be carry-over from other donors' samples. The CDR3 DNA sequence: TGTGCCAGCAGCGCCCCACGGGGGACTACGTCTGAGCAGTTCTTC. Translating it yields CASSAPRGTTSEQFF. The variable domain in full, with the rest retrieved from reference TRBV9 and TRBJ2-1, is DSGVTQTPKHLITATGQRVTLRCSPRSGDLSVYWYQQSLDQGLQFLIQYYNGEERAKGNILERFSAQQFPDLHSELNLSSLELGDSALYFCASSAPRGTTSEQFFGPGTRLTVL.